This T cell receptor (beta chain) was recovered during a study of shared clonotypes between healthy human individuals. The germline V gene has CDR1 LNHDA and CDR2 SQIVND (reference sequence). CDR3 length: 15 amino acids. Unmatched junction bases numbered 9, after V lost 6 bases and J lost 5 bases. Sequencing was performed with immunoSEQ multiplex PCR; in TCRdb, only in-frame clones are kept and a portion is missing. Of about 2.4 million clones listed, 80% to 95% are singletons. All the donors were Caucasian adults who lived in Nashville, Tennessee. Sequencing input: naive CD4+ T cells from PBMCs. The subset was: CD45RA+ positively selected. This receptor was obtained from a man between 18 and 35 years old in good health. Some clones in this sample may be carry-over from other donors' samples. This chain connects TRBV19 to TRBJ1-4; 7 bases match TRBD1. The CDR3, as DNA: TGTGCCAGTAGGGACCGCGGGGACAGAAATGAAAAACTGTTTTTT. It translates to CASRDRGDRNEKLFF.